This passage covers 5 T cell receptor beta chains from one sample sequenced in a study of blood T cell repertoires in COVID-19. TCRdb's copy holds only in-frame clones and misses some; the assay was immunoSEQ multiplex PCR. The repertoire consists of 470,000 or so clones, with around 89% occurring once and the leading ten covering over 4%. Sequencing was performed on peripheral blood. These receptor sequences come from a woman in her twenties or thirties with acute or convalescent COVID-19.

The rearrangement joins TRBV28 to TRBJ2-1; 9 bases map to TRBD1. CDR1 is MDHEN and CDR2 is SYDVKM in the germline V gene. The length of the CDR3 is 16 residues. Trimming took 2 bases from V and 5 from J; bases not matched to a gene: 7. The CDR3 sequence: CASSLAGTGSNNEQFF. CDR3 DNA: TGTGCCAGCAGTTTAGCTGGGACAGGGTCTAACAATGAGCAGTTCTTC. The full variable domain, completed using reference TRBV28 and TRBJ2-1, is DVKVTQSSRYLVKRTGEKVFLECVQDMDHENMFWYRQDPGLGLRLIYFSYDVKMKEKGDIPEGYSVSREKKERFSLILESASTNQTSMYLCASSLAGTGSNNEQFFGPGTRLTVL.

This clone was counted a single time. The chain has TRBV4-1 and TRBJ2-3, with D unresolved. This CDR3 region has 14 residues. V was trimmed by 1 base and J by 4 bases, leaving 9 bases between them. CDR1 is MGHRA and CDR2 is YSYEKL in the germline V gene. For the CDR3, the DNA is TGCGCCAGCAGCCAAGTATTAGCTGCAGATACGCAGTATTTT. Translated: CASSQVLAADTQYF.

The count of this clone is one. This sequence joins TRBV19 and TRBJ1-4, with 8 bases matching TRBD1. Germline CDR1 and CDR2: LNHDA and SQIVND (reference sequence). The CDR3 is 13 residues long. V lost 9 bases, J lost 8 bases, and 8 bases stayed unmatched. The CDR3 DNA reads TGTGCCAGCCGGACAGGGAGGGGAGAAAAACTGTTTTTT. Translating gives CASRTGRGEKLFF.

V and J are TRBV3-1 (or the pseudogene TRBV3-2) and TRBJ2-3; D is uncertain. With 0 bases removed from V and 6 bases from J, the gap between germline ends came to 13 bases. Germline CDR1 and CDR2: LGHDT and YNNKEL (reference sequence). This CDR3 has 15 residues. This CDR3 reads CASSQDFLMEDTQYF. The CDR3 region has the DNA TGTGCCAGCAGCCAAGACTTCCTAATGGAGGATACGCAGTATTTT.

The chain uses TRBV10-2 and TRBJ1-1; 7 bases align to TRBD1. Germline V gives CDR1 WSHSY, CDR2 SAAADI. This CDR3 comprises 13 residues. The V and J ends lost 6 bases and 4 bases, in that order; junction bases with no gene match: 5. The CDR3 DNA sequence: TGCGCCAGCAGCCCGGGACAGTTCACTGAAGCTTTCTTT. Translating it yields CASSPGQFTEAFF.